The source of this T cell receptor (beta chain) is a study of blood T cells in healthy people across ages. Points from the study as a whole: Conclusively comparing naive with antigen-experienced cells was impossible with unsorted PBMCs. For the donors, CMV status was unknown and possibly confounded expanded clonotype changes. Total diversity from one million sequenced T cells was likely underestimated.

This clonotype was counted a few times. Its antigen is currently unknown. Primed by a sample-barcoded 5' primer and a J-beta primer mix, a second PCR proceeded for about 7 to 11 cycles. Each CDR3 protein gets one entry after TCRdb re-called the 5' RACE reads with MiXCR. This sample has about 780,000 distinct CDR3 sequences, with about 47% found just once. V gave up 2 bases and J gave up 4 bases; unmatched junction bases: 7. Germline V gene lookup returns CDR1 SGHTA and CDR2 FQGNSA. This CDR3 region has 16 residues. The origin of this receptor is an older man in good health. V gene TRBV7-2 combines with J gene TRBJ2-5; 10 bases line up with TRBD2. Material: blood. The DNA of the CDR3 is TGTGCCAGCAGCTTAACTAGCGGGATAGGCGGAGAGACCCAGTACTTC. The encoded protein is CASSLTSGIGGETQYF.